This T cell receptor beta chain emerged from a study of regulatory T cells in long-lasting Graves disease. Points from the study as a whole: Those with persistent disease had in common more public clonotypes (2,741) than new patients (approximately 1,000).

The CDR3 has 13 residues. The ends were cut back, 4 bases at V and 6 bases at J, with 10 bases in the middle. Germline loops: CDR1 MNHEY, CDR2 SVGEGT. Concerning this clonotype itself: Its specificity is unknown. It may be a read error: a sequence one base away is much more abundant. The CDR3 ends on some other residue instead of the conserved phenylalanine or tryptophan, so this is likely a read error.

CDR3-region Arm-PCR and iRepertoire HTBI primers produced the TCR beta libraries. TCRdb redid the calling of the multiplex PCR reads with MiXCR, one entry per CDR3 protein. The sample comprises about 450,000 distinct CDR3 sequences, 14% of which are singletons, and approximately 15% rests with the top ten. The time point here: newly diagnosed GD, antithyroid drugs for less than 3 months. TCR sequences were obtained from RNA taken from PBMCs. These sequences were also reported in another study, on T cells in Graves' hyperthyroidism and ophthalmopathy. That work states: The study enrolled patients aged 18 to 65 with newly diagnosed hyperthyroidism of under 2 months' duration.

This clonotype was sampled from a woman aged 45 to 65 with Graves disease. The sequencing used peripheral blood mononuclear cells (PBMCs), collected at new diagnosis, from a patient treated with antithyroid drugs. This chain joins TRBV6-2 or TRBV6-3 and TRBJ2-1; no reliable D call. The CDR3 spells CASSLRNGNEQFS. The CDR3 bases are TGTGCCAGCAGTTTGCGAAATGGCAATGAGCAGTTCTCC.